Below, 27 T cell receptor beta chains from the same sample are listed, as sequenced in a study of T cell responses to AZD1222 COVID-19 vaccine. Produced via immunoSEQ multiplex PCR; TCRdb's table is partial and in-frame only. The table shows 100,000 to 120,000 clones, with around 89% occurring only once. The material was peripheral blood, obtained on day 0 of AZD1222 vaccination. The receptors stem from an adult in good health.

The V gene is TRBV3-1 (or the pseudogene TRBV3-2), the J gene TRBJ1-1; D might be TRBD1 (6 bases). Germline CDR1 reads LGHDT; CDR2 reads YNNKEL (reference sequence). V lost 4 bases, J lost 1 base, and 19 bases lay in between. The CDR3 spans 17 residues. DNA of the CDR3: TGTGCCAGCAGCCGGCCGGGGAGGGGGAACACGAACACTGAAGCTTTCTTT. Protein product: CASSRPGRGNTNTEAFF.

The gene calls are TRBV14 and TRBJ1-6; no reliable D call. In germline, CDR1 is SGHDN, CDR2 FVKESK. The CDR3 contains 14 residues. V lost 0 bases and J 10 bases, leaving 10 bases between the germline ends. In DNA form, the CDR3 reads TGTGCCAGCAGCCAAGAGATGTCTGGGTCACCCCTCCACTTT. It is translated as CASSQEMSGSPLHF.

DNA for the CDR3: TGTGCCAGCTCTACGGATCTCCTGAACACTGAAGCTTTCTTT. This codes for CASSTDLLNTEAFF. V and J are TRBV9 and TRBJ1-1; no firm D call. V lost 7 bases and J lost 0, with 13 bases in between. Germline lookup yields CDR1 SGDLS and CDR2 YYNGEE. This CDR3 comprises 14 residues.

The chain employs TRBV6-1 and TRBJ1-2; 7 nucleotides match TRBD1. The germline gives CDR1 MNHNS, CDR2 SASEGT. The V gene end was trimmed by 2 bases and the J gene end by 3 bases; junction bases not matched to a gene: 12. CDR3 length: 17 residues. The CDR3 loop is CASSETGTARFDYGYTF. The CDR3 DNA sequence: TGTGCCAGCAGTGAAACAGGGACAGCCCGCTTTGACTATGGCTACACCTTC.

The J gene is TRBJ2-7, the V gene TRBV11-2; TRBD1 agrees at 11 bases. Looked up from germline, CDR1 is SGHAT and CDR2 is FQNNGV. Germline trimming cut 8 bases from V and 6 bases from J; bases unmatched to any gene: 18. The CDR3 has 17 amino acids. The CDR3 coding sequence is TGTGCCAGCCGGGGATGGTTGTTGGGGACAGGGGGAGGCGAGCAGTACTTC. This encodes CASRGWLLGTGGGEQYF.

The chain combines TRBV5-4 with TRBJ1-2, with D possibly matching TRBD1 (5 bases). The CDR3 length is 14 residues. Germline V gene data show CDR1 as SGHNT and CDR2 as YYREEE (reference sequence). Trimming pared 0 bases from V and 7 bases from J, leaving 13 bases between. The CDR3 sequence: CASSLGIKGPGYTF. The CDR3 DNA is TGTGCCAGCAGCTTGGGAATAAAGGGACCTGGCTACACCTTC. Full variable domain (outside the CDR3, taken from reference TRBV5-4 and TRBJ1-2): ETGVTQSPTHLIKTRGQQVTLRCSSQSGHNTVSWYQQALGQGPQFIFQYYREEENGRGNFPPRFSGLQFPNYSSELNVNALELDDSALYLCASSLGIKGPGYTFGSGTRLTVV.

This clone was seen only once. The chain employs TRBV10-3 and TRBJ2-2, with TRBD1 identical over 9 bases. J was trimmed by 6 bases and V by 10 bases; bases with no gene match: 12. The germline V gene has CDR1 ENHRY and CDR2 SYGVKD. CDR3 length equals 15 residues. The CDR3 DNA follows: TGTGCCACTACCGGGACAGGGAGGGTCGCCGGGGAGCTGTTTTTT. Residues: CATTGTGRVAGELFF.

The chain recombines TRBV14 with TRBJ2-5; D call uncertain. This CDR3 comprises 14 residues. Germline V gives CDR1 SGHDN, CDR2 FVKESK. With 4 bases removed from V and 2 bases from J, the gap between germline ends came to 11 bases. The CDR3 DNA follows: TGTGCCAGCAGCCTTGGCCGACGGCAAGAGACCCAGTACTTC. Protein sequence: CASSLGRRQETQYF.

The CDR3 is CASSPRGQGINTEAFF. The CDR3 DNA is TGTGCCAGCTCACCACGGGGACAGGGAATAAACACTGAAGCTTTCTTT. The V and J genes are TRBV18 and TRBJ1-1, with TRBD1 matching over 9 bases. The CDR3 length is 16 residues. Unmatched junction bases numbered 5, after V lost 1 base and J lost 2 bases. Germline lookup yields CDR1 KGHSH and CDR2 LQKENI.

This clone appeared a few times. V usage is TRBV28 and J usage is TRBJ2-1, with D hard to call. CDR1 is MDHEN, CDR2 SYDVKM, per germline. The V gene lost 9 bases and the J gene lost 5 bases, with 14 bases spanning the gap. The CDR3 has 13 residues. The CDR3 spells CASTMPQNNEQFF. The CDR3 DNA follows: TGTGCCAGTACCATGCCCCAGAACAATGAGCAGTTCTTC.

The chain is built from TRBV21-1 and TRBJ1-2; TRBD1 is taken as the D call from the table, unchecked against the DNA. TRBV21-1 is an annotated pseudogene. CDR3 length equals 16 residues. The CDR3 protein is CASSNKMAGGDYGYTF. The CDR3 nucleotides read TGTGCCAGCAGCAACAAGATGGCAGGGGGCGACTATGGCTACACCTTC.

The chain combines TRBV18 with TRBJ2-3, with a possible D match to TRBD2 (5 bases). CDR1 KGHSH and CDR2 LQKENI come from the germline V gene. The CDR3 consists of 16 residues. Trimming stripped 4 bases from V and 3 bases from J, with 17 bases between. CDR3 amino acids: CASSLEGITGTDTQYF. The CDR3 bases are TGTGCCAGCTCACTCGAGGGCATAACGGGGACAGATACGCAGTATTTT.

CDR3 amino acids: CASSSTGGYTEAFF. CDR3 sequence (DNA): TGTGCCAGCAGTTCAACAGGGGGTTACACTGAAGCTTTCTTT. J is TRBJ1-1 and V is TRBV27; TRBD1 aligns across 8 bases. J gave up 3 bases and V 4 bases, and 4 bases lay outside the gene matches. Germline assignment: CDR1 MNHEY and CDR2 SMNVEV (reference sequence). The CDR3 is 14 residues long.

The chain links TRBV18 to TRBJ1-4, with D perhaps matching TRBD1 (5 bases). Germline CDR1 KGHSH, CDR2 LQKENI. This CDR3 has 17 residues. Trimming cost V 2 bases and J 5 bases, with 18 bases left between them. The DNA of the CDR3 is TGTGCCAGCTCACCAACGCCCGTGGGACCATTAAATGAAAAACTGTTTTTT. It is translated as CASSPTPVGPLNEKLFF.

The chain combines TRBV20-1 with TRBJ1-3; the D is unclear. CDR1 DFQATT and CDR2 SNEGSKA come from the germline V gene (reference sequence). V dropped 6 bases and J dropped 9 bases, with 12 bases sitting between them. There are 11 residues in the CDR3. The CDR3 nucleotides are TGCAGTGCCCGACGTGGCGGCACCATATATTTT. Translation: CSARRGGTIYF.

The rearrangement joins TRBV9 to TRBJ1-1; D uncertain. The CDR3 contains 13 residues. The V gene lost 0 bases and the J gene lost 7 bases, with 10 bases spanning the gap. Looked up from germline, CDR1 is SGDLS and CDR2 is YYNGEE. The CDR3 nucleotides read TGTGCCAGCAGCGTAGCTACAACGGGTGAAGCTTTCTTT. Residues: CASSVATTGEAFF.

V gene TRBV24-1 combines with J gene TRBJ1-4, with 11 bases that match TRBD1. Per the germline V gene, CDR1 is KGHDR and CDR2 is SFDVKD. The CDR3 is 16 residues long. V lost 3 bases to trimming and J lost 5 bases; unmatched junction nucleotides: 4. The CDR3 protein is CATSDPGQGGNEKLFF. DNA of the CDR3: TGTGCCACCAGTGATCCGGGACAGGGGGGGAATGAAAAACTGTTTTTT.

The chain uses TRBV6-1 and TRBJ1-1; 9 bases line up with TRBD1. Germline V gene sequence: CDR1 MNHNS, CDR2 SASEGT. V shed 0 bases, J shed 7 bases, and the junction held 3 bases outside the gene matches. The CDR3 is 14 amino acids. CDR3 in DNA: TGTGCCAGCAGTGAAGCGCCGACAGGGGGTGAAGCTTTCTTT. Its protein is CASSEAPTGGEAFF.

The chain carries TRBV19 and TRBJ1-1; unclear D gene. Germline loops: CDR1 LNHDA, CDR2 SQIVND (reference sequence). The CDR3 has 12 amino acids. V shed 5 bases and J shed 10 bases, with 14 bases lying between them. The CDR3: CASSSTLGRAFF. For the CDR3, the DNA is TGTGCCAGTAGTTCGACATTGGGGAGAGCTTTCTTT. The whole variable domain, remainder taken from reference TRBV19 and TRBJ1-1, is DGGITQSPKYLFRKEGQNVTLSCEQNLNHDAMYWYRQDPGQGLRLIYYSQIVNDFQKGDIAEGYSVSREKKESFPLTVTSAQKNPTAFYLCASSSTLGRAFFGQGTRLTVV.

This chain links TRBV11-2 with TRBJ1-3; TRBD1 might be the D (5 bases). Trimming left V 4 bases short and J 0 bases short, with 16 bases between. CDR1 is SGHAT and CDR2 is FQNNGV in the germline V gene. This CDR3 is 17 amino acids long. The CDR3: CASSSFAGVSSGNTIYF. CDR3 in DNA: TGTGCCAGCAGCTCCTTCGCGGGGGTGAGCTCTGGAAACACCATATATTTT.

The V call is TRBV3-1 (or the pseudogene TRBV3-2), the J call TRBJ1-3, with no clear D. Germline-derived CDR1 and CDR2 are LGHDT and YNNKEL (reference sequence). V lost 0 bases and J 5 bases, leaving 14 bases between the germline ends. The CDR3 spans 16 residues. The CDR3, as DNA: TGTGCCAGCAGCCAAGATCTGTGGGGAGGGAGAAACACCATATATTTT. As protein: CASSQDLWGGRNTIYF.

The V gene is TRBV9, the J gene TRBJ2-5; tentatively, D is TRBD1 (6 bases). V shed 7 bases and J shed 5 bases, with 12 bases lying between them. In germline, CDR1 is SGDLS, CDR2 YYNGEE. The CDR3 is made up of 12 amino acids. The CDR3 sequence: CASRGGSETQYF. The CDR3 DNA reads TGTGCCAGCCGTGGGGGCTCGGAGACCCAGTACTTC.

Written as DNA, the CDR3 is TGTGCCAGCAGCTTAGATCCGGGAGGCAGCACAGATACGCAGTATTTT. Its protein product is CASSLDPGGSTDTQYF. The rearrangement links TRBV7-2 to TRBJ2-3; 7 nucleotides line up with TRBD2. Germline V gene data show CDR1 as SGHTA and CDR2 as FQGNSA. The CDR3 totals 16 residues. V gave up 1 base and J gave up 0 bases; unmatched junction bases: 4.

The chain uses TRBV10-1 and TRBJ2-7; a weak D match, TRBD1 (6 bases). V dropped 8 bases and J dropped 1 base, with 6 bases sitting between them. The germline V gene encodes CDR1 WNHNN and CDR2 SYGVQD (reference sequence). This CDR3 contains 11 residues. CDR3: CASGTSYEQYF. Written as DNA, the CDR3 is TGCGCCAGCGGGACATCCTACGAGCAGTACTTC.

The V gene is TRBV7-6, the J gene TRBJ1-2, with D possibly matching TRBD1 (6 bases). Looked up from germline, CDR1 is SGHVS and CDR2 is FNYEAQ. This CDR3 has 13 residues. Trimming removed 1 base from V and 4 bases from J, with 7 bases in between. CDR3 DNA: TGTGCCAGCAGCTTAGACAGGGCCTATGGCTACACCTTC. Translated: CASSLDRAYGYTF.

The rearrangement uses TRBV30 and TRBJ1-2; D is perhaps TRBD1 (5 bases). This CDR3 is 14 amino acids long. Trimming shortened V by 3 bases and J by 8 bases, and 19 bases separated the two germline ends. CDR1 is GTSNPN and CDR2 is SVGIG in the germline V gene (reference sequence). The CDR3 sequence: CAWSAEQGWGGYTF. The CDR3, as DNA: TGTGCCTGGAGCGCAGAGCAGGGTTGGGGGGGCTACACCTTC.

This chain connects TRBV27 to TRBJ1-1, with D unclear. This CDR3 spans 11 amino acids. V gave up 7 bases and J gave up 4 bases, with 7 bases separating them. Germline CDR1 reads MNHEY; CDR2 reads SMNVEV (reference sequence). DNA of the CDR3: TGTGCCAGCATACGAGGCACTGAAGCTTTCTTT. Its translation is CASIRGTEAFF.